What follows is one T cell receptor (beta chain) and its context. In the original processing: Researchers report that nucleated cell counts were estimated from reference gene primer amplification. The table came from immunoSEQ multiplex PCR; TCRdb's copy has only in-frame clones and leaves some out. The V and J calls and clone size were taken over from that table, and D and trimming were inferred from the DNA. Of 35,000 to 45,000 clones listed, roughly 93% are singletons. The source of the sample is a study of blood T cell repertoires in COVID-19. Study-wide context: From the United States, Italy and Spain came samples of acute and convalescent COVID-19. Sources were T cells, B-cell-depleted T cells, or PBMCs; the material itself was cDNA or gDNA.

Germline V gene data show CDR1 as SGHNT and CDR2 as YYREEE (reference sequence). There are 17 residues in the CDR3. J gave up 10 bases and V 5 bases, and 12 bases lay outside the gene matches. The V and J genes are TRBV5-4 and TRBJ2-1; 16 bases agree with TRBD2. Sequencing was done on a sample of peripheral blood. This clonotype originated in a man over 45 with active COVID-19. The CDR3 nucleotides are TGTGCCAGCAGTAGGCCGGGGACTAGCGGGAGGGCCCAAGAGCAGTTCTTC. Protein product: CASSRPGTSGRAQEQFF.